What follows are 7 T cell receptor beta chains derived from one specimen sequenced in a study of B cell selection in AIRE deficiency. Assay used: immunoSEQ multiplex PCR; TCRdb lists only in-frame clones, some missing. The table shows around 23,000 clones, with 95% to 96% occurring only once. CD4+CD127+ cells were sorted as the conventional CD4 T cells. Sample: CD4+CD127+ conventional T cells sorted from PBMCs. These receptors all stem from a human donor in good health.

The CDR3 sequence: CASGASGQVYGYTF. In DNA form, the CDR3 reads TGTGCCAGCGGAGCCTCGGGACAGGTTTATGGCTACACCTTC. The gene calls are TRBV2 and TRBJ1-2; 8 bases fit TRBD1. V gave up 8 bases and J gave up 5 bases; unmatched junction bases: 10. In germline, CDR1 is SNHLY, CDR2 FYNNEI. The CDR3 is 14 residues long. The complete variable domain, with remaining parts taken from reference TRBV2 and TRBJ1-2, reads EPEVTQTPSHQVTQMGQEVILRCVPISNHLYFYWYRQILGQKVEFLVSFYNNEISEKSEIFDDQFSVERPDGSNFTLKIRSTKLEDSAMYFCASGASGQVYGYTFGSGTRLTVV.

The chain joins TRBV2 to TRBJ1-3, with 8 bases matching TRBD1. Germline V gene data show CDR1 as SNHLY and CDR2 as FYNNEI. Trimming cost V 6 bases and J 0 bases; bases outside gene matches: 4. The CDR3 consists of 15 residues. CDR3 coding DNA: TGTGCCAGCAGACCAGGGGGCCACTCTGGAAACACCATATATTTT. Residues: CASRPGGHSGNTIYF.

The V call is TRBV6-1, the J call TRBJ1-3, with D perhaps TRBD1 (5 bases). The V end lost 3 bases, the J end lost 1 base, and 13 bases lay between the germline ends. CDR1 and CDR2 from the germline V gene are MNHNS and SASEGT. CDR3 length equals 16 residues. The CDR3 protein is CASSDFATESGNTIYF. CDR3 nucleotides: TGTGCCAGCAGTGATTTTGCGACAGAATCTGGAAACACCATATATTTT.

This clone was detected only a few times. This rearrangement joins TRBV7-2 to TRBJ2-3, with 10 bases aligning to TRBD2. The germline V gene has CDR1 SGHTA and CDR2 FQGNSA. The CDR3 loop spans 16 amino acids. V was clipped by 5 bases and J by 4 bases; unmatched bases: 9. The CDR3 loop reads CASSQGTSVLPDTQYF. The CDR3 DNA reads TGTGCCAGCAGCCAGGGGACTAGCGTGCTCCCAGATACGCAGTATTTT.

V gene TRBV5-1 combines with J gene TRBJ2-1; 7 nucleotides align to TRBD2. This CDR3 is built from 14 residues. Trimming took 1 base from V and 5 from J; bases not matched to a gene: 3. CDR1 is SGHRS and CDR2 is YFSETQ in the germline V gene. CDR3 region: CASSLIRGDNEQFF. In nucleotides, the CDR3 is TGCGCCAGCAGCTTGATACGGGGGGACAATGAGCAGTTCTTC.

The V and J genes are TRBV11-2 and TRBJ2-7; 9 bases align to TRBD1. Germline loops: CDR1 SGHAT, CDR2 FQNNGV. CDR3 size: 15 residues. After removal of 4 bases from V and 6 bases from J, the junction contained 10 bases not matched to a gene. CDR3 sequence reads: CASSSTGGQYGEQYF. CDR3 coding DNA: TGTGCCAGCAGCTCGACAGGGGGGCAGTATGGCGAGCAGTACTTC.

V and J are TRBV9 and TRBJ2-3; D tentatively fits TRBD1 or TRBD2 (5 bases each). The V and J ends lost 0 bases and 2 bases respectively, with 10 bases between them. This CDR3 has 15 residues. Germline CDR1 SGDLS, CDR2 YYNGEE. The DNA for the CDR3 is TGTGCCAGCAGCGTAGACCCCGGGACCACAGATACGCAGTATTTT. Amino acid sequence: CASSVDPGTTDTQYF.